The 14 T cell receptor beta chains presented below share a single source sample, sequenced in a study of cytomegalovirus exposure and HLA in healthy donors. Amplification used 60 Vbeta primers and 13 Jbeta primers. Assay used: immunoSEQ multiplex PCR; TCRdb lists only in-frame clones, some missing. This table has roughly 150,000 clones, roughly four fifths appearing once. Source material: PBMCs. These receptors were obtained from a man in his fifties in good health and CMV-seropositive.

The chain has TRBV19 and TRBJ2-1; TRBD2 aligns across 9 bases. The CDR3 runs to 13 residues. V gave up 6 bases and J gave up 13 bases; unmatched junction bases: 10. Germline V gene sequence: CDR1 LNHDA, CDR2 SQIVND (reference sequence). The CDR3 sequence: CASRPREGHIQFF. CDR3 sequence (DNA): TGTGCCAGTAGGCCGCGGGAGGGCCACATTCAGTTCTTC.

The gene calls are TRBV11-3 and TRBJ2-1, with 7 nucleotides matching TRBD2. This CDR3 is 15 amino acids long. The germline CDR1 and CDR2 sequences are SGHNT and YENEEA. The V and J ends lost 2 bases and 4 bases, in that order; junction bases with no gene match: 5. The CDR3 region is CASSLTGGAYNEQFF. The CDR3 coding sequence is TGTGCCAGCAGCTTAACGGGAGGAGCATACAATGAGCAGTTCTTC.

The CDR3 region has the DNA TGCAGCGCCCTGACAGGGGACTATGGCTACACCTTC. It translates to CSALTGDYGYTF. The rearrangement joins TRBV29-1 to TRBJ1-2; 8 nucleotides match TRBD1. After removal of 7 bases from V and 3 bases from J, the junction contained 4 bases not matched to a gene. The CDR3 spans 12 residues. The germline CDR1 and CDR2 sequences are SQVTM and ANQGSEA.

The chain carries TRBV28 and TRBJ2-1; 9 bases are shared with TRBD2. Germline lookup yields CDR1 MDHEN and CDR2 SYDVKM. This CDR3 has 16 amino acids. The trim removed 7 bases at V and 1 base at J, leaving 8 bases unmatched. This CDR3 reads CASMIGGRASYNEQFF. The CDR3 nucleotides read TGTGCCAGCATGATAGGCGGGAGGGCATCCTACAATGAGCAGTTCTTC.

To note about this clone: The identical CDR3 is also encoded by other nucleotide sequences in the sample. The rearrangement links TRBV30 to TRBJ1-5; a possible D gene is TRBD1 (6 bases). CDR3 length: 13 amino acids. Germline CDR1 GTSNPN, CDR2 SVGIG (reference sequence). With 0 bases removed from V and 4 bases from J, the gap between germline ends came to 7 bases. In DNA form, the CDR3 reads TGTGCCTGGAGTGTAGGGGGAAATCAGCCCCAGCATTTT. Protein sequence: CAWSVGGNQPQHF.

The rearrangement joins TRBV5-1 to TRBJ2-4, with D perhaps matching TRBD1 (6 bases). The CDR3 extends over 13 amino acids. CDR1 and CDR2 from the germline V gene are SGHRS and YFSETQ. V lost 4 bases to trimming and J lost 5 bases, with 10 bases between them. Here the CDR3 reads CASSRDTENIQYF. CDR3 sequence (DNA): TGCGCCAGCAGCCGGGACACAGAAAACATTCAGTACTTC.

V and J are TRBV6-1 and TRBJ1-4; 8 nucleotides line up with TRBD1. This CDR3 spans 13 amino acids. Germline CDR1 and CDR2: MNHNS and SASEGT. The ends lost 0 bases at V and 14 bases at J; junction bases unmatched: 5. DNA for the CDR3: TGTGCCAGCAGTGAAGCTTTCCGGGACAGGCTGTTTTTT. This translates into CASSEAFRDRLFF.

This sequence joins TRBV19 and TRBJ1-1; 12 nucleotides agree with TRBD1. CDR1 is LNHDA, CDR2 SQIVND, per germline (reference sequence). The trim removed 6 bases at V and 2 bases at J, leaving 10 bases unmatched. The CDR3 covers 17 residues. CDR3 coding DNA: TGTGCCAGTAGGTCCCTTGGGACAGGGGGCCCAAACACTGAAGCTTTCTTT. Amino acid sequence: CASRSLGTGGPNTEAFF.

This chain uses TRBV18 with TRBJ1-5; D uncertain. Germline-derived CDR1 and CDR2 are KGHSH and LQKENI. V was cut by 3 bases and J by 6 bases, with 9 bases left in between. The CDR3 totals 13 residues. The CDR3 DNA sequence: TGTGCCAGCTCACCCGGAGATAGTCAGCCCCAGCATTTT. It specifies CASSPGDSQPQHF.

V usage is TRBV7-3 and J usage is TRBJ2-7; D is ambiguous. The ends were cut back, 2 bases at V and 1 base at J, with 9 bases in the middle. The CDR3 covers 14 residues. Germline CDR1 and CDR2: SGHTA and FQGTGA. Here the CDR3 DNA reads TGTGCCAGCAGCTTAGTCCCCGGGTCCTACGAGCAGTACTTC. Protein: CASSLVPGSYEQYF.

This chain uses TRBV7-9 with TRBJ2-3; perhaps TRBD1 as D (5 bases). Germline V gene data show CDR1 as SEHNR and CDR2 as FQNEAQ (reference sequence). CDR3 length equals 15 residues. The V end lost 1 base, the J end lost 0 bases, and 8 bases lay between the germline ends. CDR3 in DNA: TGTGCCAGCAGCTTAGGACAGTCCAGCACAGATACGCAGTATTTT. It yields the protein CASSLGQSSTDTQYF.

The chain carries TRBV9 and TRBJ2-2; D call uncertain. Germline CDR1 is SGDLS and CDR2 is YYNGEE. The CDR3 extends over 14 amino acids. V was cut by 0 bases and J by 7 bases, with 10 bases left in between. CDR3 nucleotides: TGTGCCAGCAGCGTAGTTGGGCTTGGCGGGGAGCTGTTTTTT. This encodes CASSVVGLGGELFF.

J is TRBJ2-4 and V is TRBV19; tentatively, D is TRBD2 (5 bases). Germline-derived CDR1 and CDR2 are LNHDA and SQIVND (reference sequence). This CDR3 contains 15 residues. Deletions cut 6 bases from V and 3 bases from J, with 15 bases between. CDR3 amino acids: CASRMGDRVKNIQYF. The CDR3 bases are TGTGCCAGTAGGATGGGAGACCGGGTCAAAAACATTCAGTACTTC. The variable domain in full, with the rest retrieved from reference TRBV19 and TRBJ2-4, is DGGITQSPKYLFRKEGQNVTLSCEQNLNHDAMYWYRQDPGQGLRLIYYSQIVNDFQKGDIAEGYSVSREKKESFPLTVTSAQKNPTAFYLCASRMGDRVKNIQYFGAGTRLSVL.

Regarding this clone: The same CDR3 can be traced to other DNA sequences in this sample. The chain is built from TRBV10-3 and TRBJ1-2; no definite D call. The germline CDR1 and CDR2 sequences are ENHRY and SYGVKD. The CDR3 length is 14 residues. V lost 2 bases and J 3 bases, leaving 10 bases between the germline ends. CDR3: CAISEAGRYYGYTF. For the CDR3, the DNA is TGTGCCATCAGTGAGGCGGGCAGATACTATGGCTACACCTTC.